One and the same sample provided the 20 T cell receptor beta chains below, sequenced in a study of blood T cells in healthy people across ages. Combining a sample-barcoded 5' primer with a J-beta primer mix, a second PCR ran for roughly 6 to 12 cycles. Via MiXCR, TCRdb re-called the 5' RACE reads, giving one row per CDR3 protein. The sample has around 320,000 distinct CDR3 sequences, 25% to 30% seen once; the top ten hold 29%. The sequenced sample consisted of blood. The origin of the receptors is a woman in her sixties or seventies in good health.

The chain combines TRBV6-1 with TRBJ1-5, with D perhaps matching TRBD1 (5 bases). From germline, CDR1 is MNHNS and CDR2 SASEGT. The V end lost 5 bases, the J end lost 0 bases, and 11 bases lay between the germline ends. This CDR3 contains 15 residues. CDR3 coding DNA: TGTGCCAGCAGTACGACAGCTAATAGCAATCAGCCCCAGCATTTT. This codes for CASSTTANSNQPQHF.

The chain carries TRBV20-1 and TRBJ2-5; the D gene is possibly TRBD1 (6 bases). Trimming took 4 bases from V and 5 from J, leaving 20 bases between them. The CDR3 consists of 15 residues. The germline V gene encodes CDR1 DFQATT and CDR2 SNEGSKA (reference sequence). CDR3 in DNA: TGCAGTGCTACGGTACTTACAGGGCGGACGGAGACCCAGTACTTC. It translates to CSATVLTGRTETQYF.

The table lists this clonotype with a few counts. The chain uses TRBV27 and TRBJ2-1; TRBD1 matches at 7 bases. Trimming at V came to 7 bases and at J to 0 bases, leaving 6 bases not matched to a gene. The germline gives CDR1 MNHEY, CDR2 SMNVEV (reference sequence). The length of the CDR3 is 15 residues. In DNA, the CDR3 is TGTGCCAGCACCCCGGACAGGAGCTCCTACAATGAGCAGTTCTTC. This encodes CASTPDRSSYNEQFF.

CDR3 amino acids: CASTIKGQPQHF. DNA for the CDR3: TGTGCCAGCACTATCAAGGGGCAGCCCCAGCATTTT. The chain recombines TRBV28 with TRBJ1-5; D perhaps matches TRBD1 (5 bases). Germline values: CDR1 MDHEN, CDR2 SYDVKM. V shed 7 bases and J shed 7 bases, with 11 bases lying between them. This CDR3 spans 12 amino acids.

The sample holds a few counts of this clonotype. The V and J genes are TRBV9 and TRBJ2-3, with TRBD2 matching over 8 bases. Trimming took 4 bases from V and 4 from J; bases not matched to a gene: 11. The CDR3 covers 16 residues. CDR1 and CDR2 from the germline V gene are SGDLS and YYNGEE. The CDR3 region has the DNA TGTGCCAGCAGCCCCCTCGGCGGGAGGAACGCAGATACGCAGTATTTT. It is translated as CASSPLGGRNADTQYF.

This clonotype was seen at least ten times. The rearrangement links TRBV28 to TRBJ2-7; 9 bases are shared with TRBD1. The junction had 10 bases not matched to a gene; V was cut back by 4 bases and J by 3 bases. Germline V CDR1 and CDR2: MDHEN, SYDVKM. The CDR3 contains 16 residues. CDR3 sequence: CASSSFYRGRIYEQYF. DNA for the CDR3: TGTGCCAGCAGTTCTTTCTACAGGGGGCGCATCTACGAGCAGTACTTC.

This clonotype showed up just a few times. The chain is built from TRBV28 and TRBJ2-5; D uncertain. With the DNA end fitting TRBJ2-7 better, the J assignment may be wrong. CDR3 size: 14 residues. CDR1 MDHEN and CDR2 SYDVKM come from the germline V gene. The CDR3 here is CASRPREGWYEQYF. CDR3 DNA: TGTGCCAGCAGACCCCGTGAAGGGTGGTACGAGCAGTACTTC.

The genes are TRBV6-4 and TRBJ2-2, with 7 bases fitting TRBD2. Germline CDR1 is MRHNA and CDR2 is SNTAGT. CDR3 length: 16 amino acids. V dropped 6 bases and J dropped 4; count of bases not matched to a gene: 11. The CDR3 here is CASSTSPGGGTGELFF. The CDR3 DNA sequence: TGTGCCAGCAGCACTTCACCGGGGGGAGGCACCGGGGAGCTGTTTTTT.

CDR3: CSAPFRGMNTEAFF. The DNA of the CDR3 is TGCAGTGCTCCATTCAGGGGGATGAACACTGAAGCTTTCTTT. The chain links TRBV20-1 to TRBJ1-1; TRBD1 agrees at 7 bases. V shed 5 bases and J 0 bases; nucleotides not matched to a gene: 6. Germline CDR1 and CDR2: DFQATT and SNEGSKA (reference sequence). The CDR3 is made up of 14 amino acids.

The rearrangement joins TRBV20-1 to TRBJ1-1, with D possibly TRBD1 on 6 matching bases. The CDR3 extends over 14 amino acids. V lost 0 bases, J lost 6 bases, and 14 bases lay in between. Germline V gene lookup returns CDR1 DFQATT and CDR2 SNEGSKA (reference sequence). As DNA, the CDR3 is TGCAGTGCTAGAGAAGGGGTGGGGGCCGCTGAAGCTTTCTTT. Translation: CSAREGVGAAEAFF.

The V call is TRBV28, the J call TRBJ2-7, with 11 bases fitting TRBD2. Trimming cost V 1 base and J 7 bases; bases outside gene matches: 6. Germline CDR1 is MDHEN and CDR2 is SYDVKM. The CDR3 has 15 amino acids. The CDR3 protein is CASSLLAGGPREQYF. For the CDR3, the DNA is TGTGCCAGCAGTTTATTAGCGGGAGGGCCTCGGGAGCAGTACTTC.

V gene TRBV6-6 combines with J gene TRBJ1-2; perhaps TRBD1 as D (5 bases). This CDR3 is 13 amino acids long. The germline gives CDR1 MNHNY, CDR2 SVGAGI (reference sequence). Trimming took off 2 bases at V and 4 bases at J, with 8 bases between the two ends. The CDR3 DNA follows: TGTGCCAGCAGTTACCAGGGCTCCTATGGCTACACCTTC. Protein sequence: CASSYQGSYGYTF.

This chain links TRBV24-1 with TRBJ2-2; D unclear. CDR1 and CDR2 (germline): KGHDR, SFDVKD. V lost 10 bases and J 0 bases, leaving 14 bases between the germline ends. CDR3 length equals 15 residues. The CDR3, as DNA: TGTGCCACAGGATTCGCAGGAGCGAACACCGGGGAGCTGTTTTTT. It is translated as CATGFAGANTGELFF.

The DNA for the CDR3 is TGTGCCAGCAGCTATGCCCGGGACCGCTACCGCACAGATACGCAGTATTTT. This codes for CASSYARDRYRTDTQYF. The chain joins TRBV7-8 to TRBJ2-3; TRBD1 or TRBD2 may be the D gene (5 bases each). Germline CDR1 and CDR2: SGHVS and FQNEAQ. V was clipped by 4 bases and J by 1 base, with 18 bases between them. The CDR3 has 17 amino acids.

This clonotype was seen a few times. V is TRBV29-1 and J is TRBJ2-5; TRBD2 matches at 13 bases. TRBJ2-1 matches the DNA end more closely, so the J call is doubtful. The CDR3 is made up of 16 amino acids. Germline V CDR1 and CDR2: SQVTM, ANQGSEA. DNA for the CDR3: TGCAGCGTTGAAGATGGAGGACTAGCGGGAGTAGATGAGCAGTTCTTC. It codes for CSVEDGGLAGVDEQFF.

The V gene is TRBV11-3, the J gene TRBJ2-5; D gene unclear. The CDR3 loop spans 12 amino acids. V lost 1 base to trimming and J lost 5 bases, with 5 bases between them. Germline CDR1 reads SGHNT; CDR2 reads YENEEA. The CDR3 here is CASSLVDETQYF. The CDR3 nucleotides are TGTGCCAGCAGCTTAGTGGACGAGACCCAGTACTTC.

The sample holds a few counts of this clonotype. This chain links TRBV7-9 with TRBJ1-1, with TRBD1 as a possible D gene (5 bases). Germline V lookup: CDR1 SEHNR, CDR2 FQNEAQ (reference sequence). V was shortened by 1 base and J by 4 bases, with 7 bases between the two germline ends. The CDR3 covers 13 residues. As DNA, the CDR3 is TGTGCCAGCAGCTTAGGGGGCTTCACTGAAGCTTTCTTT. It yields the protein CASSLGGFTEAFF.

This chain joins TRBV4-3 and TRBJ2-1, with 10 bases identical to TRBD2. The CDR3 spans 17 residues. The V segment lost 0 bases and the J segment 6 bases; nucleotides outside the gene matches: 8. The germline CDR1 and CDR2 sequences are LGHNA and YSLEER. For the CDR3, the DNA is TGCGCCAGCAGCCAAGATCCCGCTAGCGGGAGACGCAATGAGCAGTTCTTC. Protein product: CASSQDPASGRRNEQFF.

Notes on this clonotype: The junction does not match germline at one end; this may be a read error. This rearrangement joins TRBV28 to TRBJ1-4; no firm D call. Germline assignment: CDR1 MDHEN and CDR2 SYDVKM. The CDR3 has 11 amino acids. The CDR3 DNA is TGTGCCAGCAGGGGGTTAGAAAAACCGTTTTTT. This gives the protein CASRGLEKPFF.

This chain joins TRBV14 and TRBJ2-7; D not resolved. This CDR3 contains 14 residues. Germline values: CDR1 SGHDN, CDR2 FVKESK. Trimming cost V 4 bases and J 1 base, with 11 bases left between them. The CDR3 reads CASSRPEESYEQYF. The CDR3 coding sequence is TGTGCCAGCAGCCGTCCGGAAGAGTCCTACGAGCAGTACTTC.